This is a list of T cell receptor beta chains from one sample in a study of shared clonotypes between healthy human individuals. The repertoire was sequenced with immunoSEQ multiplex PCR; TCRdb's copy has only in-frame clones and lacks some. The sample records some 2 million clones, approximately 95% being singletons. The sequencing input was naive CD4+ T cells sorted from blood. These receptor sequences come from a young man in good health. CDR3s leave out the opening cysteine and the closing phenylalanine or tryptophan. D genes are given only for firm matches.

CDR3: ASRPGGGSVGDTQY; V: TRBV5-1; length: 14; J: TRBJ2-3; D: TRBD2
CDR3: ASSVGIDRPWGNSPLH; V: TRBV9; length: 16; J: TRBJ1-6; D: NA
CDR3: AWILRGLAGETQY; V: TRBV30; length: 13; J: TRBJ2-5; D: TRBD2
CDR3: ASSQSWALRETQY; V: TRBV4-3; length: 13; J: TRBJ2-5; D: NA
CDR3: ASSQEKGHGYT; V: TRBV4-3; length: 11; J: TRBJ1-2; D: NA
CDR3: ASRPHATNEKLF; V: TRBV6-5; length: 12; J: TRBJ1-4; D: NA
CDR3: ASSVALGEQF; V: TRBV9; length: 10; J: TRBJ2-1; D: NA
CDR3: ASSVGSAMGTDTQY; V: TRBV9; length: 14; J: TRBJ2-3; D: NA
CDR3: ASSLGLAGVSYEQY; V: TRBV7-8; length: 14; J: TRBJ2-7; D: TRBD2
CDR3: ASSSHPGSGRSETQY; V: TRBV7-8; length: 15; J: TRBJ2-5; D: TRBD2
CDR3: ASSLAYRETYEQY; V: TRBV11-2; length: 13; J: TRBJ2-7; D: NA
CDR3: ASSLMDGNSPLH; V: TRBV7-9; length: 12; J: TRBJ1-6; D: NA
CDR3: ASSPRTGTDTQY; V: TRBV2; length: 12; J: TRBJ2-3; D: TRBD1
CDR3: ASSVEATDTQY; V: TRBV2; length: 11; J: TRBJ2-3; D: NA
CDR3: ASSSSGVSPLH; V: TRBV7-8; length: 11; J: TRBJ1-6; D: NA
CDR3: ASSTLIPSLETQY; V: TRBV5-1; length: 13; J: TRBJ2-5; D: NA
CDR3: ATRGLLRGTQY; V: TRBV19; length: 11; J: TRBJ2-3; D: NA
CDR3: ASRTGGWQSEQY; V: TRBV28; length: 12; J: TRBJ2-7; D: TRBD1
CDR3: AWSVSRLTYTGTAGSGNTIY; V: TRBV30; length: 20; J: TRBJ1-3; D: TRBD1
CDR3: AWSVIGVSGELF; V: TRBV30; length: 12; J: TRBJ2-2; D: NA
CDR3: ASSLMGAIKGETQY; V: TRBV7-9; length: 14; J: TRBJ2-5; D: NA
CDR3: ASKFGTGVNTEAF; V: TRBV5-1; length: 13; J: TRBJ1-1; D: TRBD1
CDR3: ASSPAPFGGEGEQF; V: TRBV18; length: 14; J: TRBJ2-1; D: NA
CDR3: ASTSPAGTGTQAF; V: TRBV28; length: 13; J: TRBJ1-1; D: TRBD1
CDR3: ASSHGQANYEQY; V: TRBV18; length: 12; J: TRBJ2-7; D: TRBD1
CDR3: ASGRRDSPSYEQY; V: TRBV27; length: 13; J: TRBJ2-7; D: TRBD1
CDR3: ASSRDRGRTEAF; V: TRBV7-9; length: 12; J: TRBJ1-1; D: TRBD1
CDR3: ASSEEGLAGEQF; V: TRBV6-1; length: 12; J: TRBJ2-1; D: TRBD2
CDR3: ASSDLEGSSYNEQF; V: TRBV9; length: 14; J: TRBJ2-1; D: NA
CDR3: ASSGGQGNDGYT; V: TRBV5-4; length: 12; J: TRBJ1-2; D: TRBD1
CDR3: ASKVTGGTDTQY; V: TRBV2; length: 12; J: TRBJ2-3; D: TRBD1
CDR3: ASSLDYEQY; V: TRBV5-1; length: 9; J: TRBJ2-7; D: NA
CDR3: ASKQGSPSYNEQF; V: TRBV5-1; length: 13; J: TRBJ2-1; D: TRBD1
CDR3: ASSRGGINEKLF; V: TRBV14; length: 12; J: TRBJ1-4; D: TRBD1
CDR3: ASSQESSTDTQY; V: TRBV4-3; length: 12; J: TRBJ2-3; D: NA
CDR3: ASRTGTGSREQY; V: TRBV6-1; length: 12; J: TRBJ2-7; D: TRBD1
CDR3: ASSFNSYPPYEQY; V: TRBV5-5; length: 13; J: TRBJ2-7; D: NA
CDR3: ASSLAGVGTGELF; V: TRBV7-7; length: 13; J: TRBJ2-2; D: TRBD2
CDR3: ASSLSSFSSGNTIY; V: TRBV5-4; length: 14; J: TRBJ1-3; D: NA
CDR3: ASSWDRNQPQH; V: TRBV5-6; length: 11; J: TRBJ1-5; D: NA
CDR3: AISERREGGTDTQY; V: TRBV10-3; length: 14; J: TRBJ2-3; D: NA
CDR3: AWSVGRLTEAF; V: TRBV30; length: 11; J: TRBJ1-1; D: NA
CDR3: ASSYGQDNTEAF; V: TRBV18; length: 12; J: TRBJ1-1; D: TRBD1
CDR3: AWKGVGEGQPQH; V: TRBV30; length: 12; J: TRBJ1-5; D: NA
CDR3: ASSFHTTTDTQY; V: TRBV27; length: 12; J: TRBJ2-3; D: NA
CDR3: ASSWGTSGNNEQF; V: TRBV10-1; length: 13; J: TRBJ2-1; D: TRBD2
CDR3: ASSLSYNRDPPLH; V: TRBV28; length: 13; J: TRBJ1-6; D: NA
CDR3: ASSEGANQPQH; V: TRBV6-1; length: 11; J: TRBJ1-5; D: NA